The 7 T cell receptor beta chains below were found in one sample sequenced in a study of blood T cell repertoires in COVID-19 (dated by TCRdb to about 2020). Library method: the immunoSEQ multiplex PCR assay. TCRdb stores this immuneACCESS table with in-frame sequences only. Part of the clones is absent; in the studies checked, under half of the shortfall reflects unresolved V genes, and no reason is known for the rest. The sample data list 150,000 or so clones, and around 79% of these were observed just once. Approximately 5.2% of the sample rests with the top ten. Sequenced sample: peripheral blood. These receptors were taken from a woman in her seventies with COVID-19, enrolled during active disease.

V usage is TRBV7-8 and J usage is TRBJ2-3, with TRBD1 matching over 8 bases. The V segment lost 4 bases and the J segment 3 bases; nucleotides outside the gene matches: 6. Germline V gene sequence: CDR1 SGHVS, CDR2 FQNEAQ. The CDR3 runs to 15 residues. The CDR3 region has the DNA TGTGCCAGCAGCTCCGGACAGGGTGTTACAGATACGCAGTATTTT. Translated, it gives CASSSGQGVTDTQYF. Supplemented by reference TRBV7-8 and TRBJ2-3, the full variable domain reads GAGVSQSPRYKVAKRGQDVALRCDPISGHVSLFWYQQALGQGPEFLTYFQNEAQLDKSGLPSDRFFAERPEGSVSTLKIQRTQQEDSAVYLCASSSGQGVTDTQYFGPGTRLTVL.

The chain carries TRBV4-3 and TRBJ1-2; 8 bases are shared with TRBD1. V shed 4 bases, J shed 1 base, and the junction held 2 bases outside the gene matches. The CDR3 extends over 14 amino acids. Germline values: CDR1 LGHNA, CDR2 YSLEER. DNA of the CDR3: TGCGCCAGCAGCCCCAGGGGGCTTAACTATGGCTACACCTTC. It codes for CASSPRGLNYGYTF.

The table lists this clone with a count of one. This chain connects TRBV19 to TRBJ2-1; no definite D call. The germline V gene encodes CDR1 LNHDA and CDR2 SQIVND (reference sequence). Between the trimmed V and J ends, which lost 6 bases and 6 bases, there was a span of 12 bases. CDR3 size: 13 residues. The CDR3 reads CASRKSGINEQFF. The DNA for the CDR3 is TGTGCCAGTAGGAAGTCAGGTATCAATGAGCAGTTCTTC.

As DNA, the CDR3 is TGTGCCAGCCTGCCGGGACAGGGGCGTGGAGGCTACACCTTC. It translates to CASLPGQGRGGYTF. The rearrangement uses TRBV5-4 and TRBJ1-2; 10 nucleotides align to TRBD1. Germline values: CDR1 SGHNT, CDR2 YYREEE (reference sequence). With V trimmed by 7 bases and J by 8 bases, 11 bases remained unmatched. This CDR3 contains 14 residues.

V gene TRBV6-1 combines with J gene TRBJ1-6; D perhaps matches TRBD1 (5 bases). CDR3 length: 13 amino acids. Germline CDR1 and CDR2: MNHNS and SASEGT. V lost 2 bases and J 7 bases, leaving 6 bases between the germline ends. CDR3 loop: CASSEQGNSPLHF. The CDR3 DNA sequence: TGTGCCAGCAGTGAACAGGGCAATTCACCCCTCCACTTT.

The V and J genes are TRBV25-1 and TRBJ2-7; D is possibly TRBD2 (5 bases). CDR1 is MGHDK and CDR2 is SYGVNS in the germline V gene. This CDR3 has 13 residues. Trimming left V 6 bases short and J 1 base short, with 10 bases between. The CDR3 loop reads CASRGAGSYEQYF. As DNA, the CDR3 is TGTGCCAGCAGGGGCGCGGGTTCCTACGAGCAGTACTTC.

CDR3 bases: TGTGCCAGCTCACCGAGGCTAGCGGGGGGAGATGAGCAGTTCTTC. Translation gives CASSPRLAGGDEQFF. This rearrangement joins TRBV18 to TRBJ2-1; TRBD2 matches 11 bases. This CDR3 comprises 15 residues. Germline V gives CDR1 KGHSH, CDR2 LQKENI. Germline trimming cut 3 bases from V and 8 bases from J; bases unmatched to any gene: 6.